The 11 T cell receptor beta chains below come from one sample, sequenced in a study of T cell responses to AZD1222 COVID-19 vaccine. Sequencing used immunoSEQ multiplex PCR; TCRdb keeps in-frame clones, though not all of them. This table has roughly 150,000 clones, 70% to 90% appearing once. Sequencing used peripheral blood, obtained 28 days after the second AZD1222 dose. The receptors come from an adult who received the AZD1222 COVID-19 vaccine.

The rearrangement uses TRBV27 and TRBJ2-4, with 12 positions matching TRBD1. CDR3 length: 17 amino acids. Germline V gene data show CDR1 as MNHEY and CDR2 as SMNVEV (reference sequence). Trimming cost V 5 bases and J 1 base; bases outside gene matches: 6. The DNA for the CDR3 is TGTGCCAGCAGTGCCGGGACAGGGGGCAAGGCCAAAAACATTCAGTACTTC. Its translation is CASSAGTGGKAKNIQYF.

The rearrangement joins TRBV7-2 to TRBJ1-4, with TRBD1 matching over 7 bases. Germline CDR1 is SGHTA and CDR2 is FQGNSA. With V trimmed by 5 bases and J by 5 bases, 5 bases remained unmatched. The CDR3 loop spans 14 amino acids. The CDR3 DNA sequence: TGTGCCAGCAGCGTAACAGGGGCAAATGAAAAACTGTTTTTT. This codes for CASSVTGANEKLFF.

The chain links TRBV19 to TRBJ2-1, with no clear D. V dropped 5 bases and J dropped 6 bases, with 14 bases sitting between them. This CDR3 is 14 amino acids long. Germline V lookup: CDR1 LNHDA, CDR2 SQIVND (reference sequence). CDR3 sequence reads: CASSQAAAGNEQFF. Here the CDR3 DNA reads TGTGCCAGTAGTCAGGCGGCTGCCGGCAATGAGCAGTTCTTC.

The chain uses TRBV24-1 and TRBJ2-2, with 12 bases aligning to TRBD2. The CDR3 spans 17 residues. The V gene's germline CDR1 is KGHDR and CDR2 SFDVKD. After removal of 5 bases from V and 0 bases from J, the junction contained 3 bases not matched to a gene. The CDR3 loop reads CATSGASGRANTGELFF. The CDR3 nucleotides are TGTGCCACCAGTGGGGCTAGCGGGAGGGCGAACACCGGGGAGCTGTTTTTT.

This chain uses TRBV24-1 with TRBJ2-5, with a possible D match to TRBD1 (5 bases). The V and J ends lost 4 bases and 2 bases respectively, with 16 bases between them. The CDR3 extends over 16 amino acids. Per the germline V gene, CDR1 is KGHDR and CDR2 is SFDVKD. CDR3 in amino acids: CATSEWARDSQETQYF. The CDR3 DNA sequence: TGTGCCACCAGTGAGTGGGCCAGGGATTCGCAAGAGACCCAGTACTTC.

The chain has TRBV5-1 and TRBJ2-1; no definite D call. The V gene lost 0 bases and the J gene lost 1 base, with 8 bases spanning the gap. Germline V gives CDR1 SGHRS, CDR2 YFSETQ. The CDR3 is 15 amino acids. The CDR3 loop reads CASSLVQTSYNEQFF. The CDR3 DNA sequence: TGCGCCAGCAGCTTGGTACAGACATCCTACAATGAGCAGTTCTTC.

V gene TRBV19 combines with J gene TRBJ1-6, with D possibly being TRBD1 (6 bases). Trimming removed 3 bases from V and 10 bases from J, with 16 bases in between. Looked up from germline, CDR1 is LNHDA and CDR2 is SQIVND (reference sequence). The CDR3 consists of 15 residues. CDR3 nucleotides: TGTGCCAGTAGTATGAGGGGAAGGGGGGTCTCACCCCTCCACTTT. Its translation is CASSMRGRGVSPLHF.

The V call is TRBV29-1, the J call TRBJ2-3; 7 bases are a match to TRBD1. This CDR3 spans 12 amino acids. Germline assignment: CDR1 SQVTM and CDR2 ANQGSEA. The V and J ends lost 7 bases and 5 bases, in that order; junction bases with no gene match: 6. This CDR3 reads CSGATGEDTQYF. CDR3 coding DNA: TGCAGCGGGGCCACAGGGGAAGATACGCAGTATTTT.

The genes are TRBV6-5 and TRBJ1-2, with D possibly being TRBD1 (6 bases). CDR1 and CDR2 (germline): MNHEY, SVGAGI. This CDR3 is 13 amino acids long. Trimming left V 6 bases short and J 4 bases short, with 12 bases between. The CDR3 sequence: CASRRGEIYGYTF. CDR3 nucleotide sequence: TGTGCCAGCAGGAGGGGGGAGATCTATGGCTACACCTTC.

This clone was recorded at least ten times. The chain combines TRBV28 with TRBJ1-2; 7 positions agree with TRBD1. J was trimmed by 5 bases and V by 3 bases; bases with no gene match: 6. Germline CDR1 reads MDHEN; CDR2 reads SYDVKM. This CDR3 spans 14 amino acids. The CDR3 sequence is CASSFGTGEYGYTF. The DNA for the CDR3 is TGTGCCAGCAGTTTTGGCACAGGGGAGTATGGCTACACCTTC.

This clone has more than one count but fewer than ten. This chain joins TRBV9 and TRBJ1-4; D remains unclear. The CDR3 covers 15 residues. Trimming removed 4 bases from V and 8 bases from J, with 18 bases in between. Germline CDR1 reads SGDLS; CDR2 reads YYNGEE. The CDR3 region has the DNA TGTGCCAGCAGCACCGAAGGGTCTTTGGTGGAAAAACTGTTTTTT. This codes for CASSTEGSLVEKLFF.